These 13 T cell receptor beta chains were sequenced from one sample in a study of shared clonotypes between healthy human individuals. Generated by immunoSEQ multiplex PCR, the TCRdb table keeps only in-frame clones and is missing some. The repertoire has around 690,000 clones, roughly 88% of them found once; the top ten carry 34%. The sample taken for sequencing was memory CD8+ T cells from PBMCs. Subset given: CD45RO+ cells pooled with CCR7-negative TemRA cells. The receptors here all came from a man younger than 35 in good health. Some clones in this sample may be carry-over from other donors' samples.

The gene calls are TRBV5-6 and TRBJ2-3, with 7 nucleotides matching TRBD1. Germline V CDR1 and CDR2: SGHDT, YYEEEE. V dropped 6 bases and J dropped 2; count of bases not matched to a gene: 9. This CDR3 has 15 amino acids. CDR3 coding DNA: TGTGCCAGCACCTTAAACAGGGGTATCACAGATACGCAGTATTTT. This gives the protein CASTLNRGITDTQYF.

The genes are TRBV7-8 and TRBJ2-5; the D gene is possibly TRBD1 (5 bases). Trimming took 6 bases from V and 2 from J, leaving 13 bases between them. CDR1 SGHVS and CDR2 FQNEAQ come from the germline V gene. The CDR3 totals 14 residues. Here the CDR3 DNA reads TGTGCCAGCAGGAATCATAGGGGACAAGAGACCCAGTACTTC. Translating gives CASRNHRGQETQYF.

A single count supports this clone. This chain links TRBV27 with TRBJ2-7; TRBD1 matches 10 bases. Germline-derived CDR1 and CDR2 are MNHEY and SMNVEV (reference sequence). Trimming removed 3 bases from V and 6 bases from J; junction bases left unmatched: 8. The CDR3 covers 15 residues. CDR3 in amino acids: CASSLSGTGVSEQYF. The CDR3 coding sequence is TGTGCCAGCAGTTTGTCCGGGACAGGGGTGAGCGAGCAGTACTTC.

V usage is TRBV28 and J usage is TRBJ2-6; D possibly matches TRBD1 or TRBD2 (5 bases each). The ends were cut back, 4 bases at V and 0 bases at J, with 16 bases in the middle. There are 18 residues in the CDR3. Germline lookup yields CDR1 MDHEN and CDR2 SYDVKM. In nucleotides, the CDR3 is TGTGCCAGCAGTTCCAGGGACGGGACCTACTCTGGGGCCAACGTCCTGACTTTC. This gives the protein CASSSRDGTYSGANVLTF. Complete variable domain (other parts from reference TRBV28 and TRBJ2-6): DVKVTQSSRYLVKRTGEKVFLECVQDMDHENMFWYRQDPGLGLRLIYFSYDVKMKEKGDIPEGYSVSREKKERFSLILESASTNQTSMYLCASSSRDGTYSGANVLTFGAGSRLTVL.

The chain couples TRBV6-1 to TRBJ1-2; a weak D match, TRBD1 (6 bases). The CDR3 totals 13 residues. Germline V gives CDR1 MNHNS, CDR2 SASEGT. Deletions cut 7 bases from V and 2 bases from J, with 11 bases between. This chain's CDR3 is CASKGQTNYGYTF. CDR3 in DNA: TGTGCCAGCAAAGGACAGACAAACTATGGCTACACCTTC.

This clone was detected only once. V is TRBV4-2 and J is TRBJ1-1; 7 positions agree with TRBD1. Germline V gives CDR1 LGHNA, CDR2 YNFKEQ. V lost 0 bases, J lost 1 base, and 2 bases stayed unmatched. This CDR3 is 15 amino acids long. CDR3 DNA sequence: TGTGCCAGCAGCCAAGAAGAGGGGGCGAACACTGAAGCTTTCTTT. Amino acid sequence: CASSQEEGANTEAFF.

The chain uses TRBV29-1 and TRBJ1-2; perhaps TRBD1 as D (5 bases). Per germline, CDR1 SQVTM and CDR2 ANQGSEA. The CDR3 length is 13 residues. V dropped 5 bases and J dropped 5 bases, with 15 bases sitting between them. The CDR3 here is CSVWDALLYGYTF. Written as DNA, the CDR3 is TGCAGCGTTTGGGACGCGCTCCTTTATGGCTACACCTTC.

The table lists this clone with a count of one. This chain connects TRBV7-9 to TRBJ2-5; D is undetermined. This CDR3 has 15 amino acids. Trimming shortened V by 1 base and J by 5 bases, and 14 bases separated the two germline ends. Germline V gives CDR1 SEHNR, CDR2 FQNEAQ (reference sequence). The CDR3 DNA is TGTGCCAGCAGCTTAGTCTTCCAGTCTGGGGAGACCCAGTACTTC. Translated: CASSLVFQSGETQYF.

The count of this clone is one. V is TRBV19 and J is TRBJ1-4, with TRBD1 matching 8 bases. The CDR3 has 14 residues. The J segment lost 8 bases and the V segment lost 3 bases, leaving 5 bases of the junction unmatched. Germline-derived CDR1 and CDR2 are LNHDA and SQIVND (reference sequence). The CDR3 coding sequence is TGTGCCAGTAGTATGAACAGGGGGAACGAAAAACTGTTTTTT. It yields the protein CASSMNRGNEKLFF.

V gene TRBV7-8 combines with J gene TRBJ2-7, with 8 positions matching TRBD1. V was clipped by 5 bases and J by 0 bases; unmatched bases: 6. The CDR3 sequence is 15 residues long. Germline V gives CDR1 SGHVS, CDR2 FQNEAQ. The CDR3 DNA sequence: TGTGCCAGCAGCCAGGGGGCGGGGCCCTCCTACGAGCAGTACTTC. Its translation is CASSQGAGPSYEQYF.

The CDR3 bases are TGTGCCAGCAGCCTACTGGCAGGGGGCTTCTACGAGCAGTACTTC. Translating gives CASSLLAGGFYEQYF. This rearrangement joins TRBV5-5 to TRBJ2-7, with 8 bases aligning to TRBD1. CDR3 length: 15 amino acids. Per germline, CDR1 SGHKS and CDR2 YYEKEE (reference sequence). V trimming: 4 bases; J trimming: 3 bases; junction bases outside the gene matches: 9.

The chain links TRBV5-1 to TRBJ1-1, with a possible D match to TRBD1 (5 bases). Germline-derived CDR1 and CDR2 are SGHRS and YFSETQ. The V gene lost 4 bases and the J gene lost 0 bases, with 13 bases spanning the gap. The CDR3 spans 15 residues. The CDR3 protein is CASSGTWGMNTEAFF. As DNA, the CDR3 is TGCGCCAGCAGCGGGACGTGGGGGATGAACACTGAAGCTTTCTTT.

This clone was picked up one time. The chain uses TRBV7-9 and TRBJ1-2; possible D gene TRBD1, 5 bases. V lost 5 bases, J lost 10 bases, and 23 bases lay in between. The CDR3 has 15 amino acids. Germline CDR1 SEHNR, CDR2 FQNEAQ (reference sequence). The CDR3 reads CASSALGRAGLDYTF. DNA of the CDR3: TGTGCCAGCAGCGCCCTAGGCAGGGCTGGGTTAGACTACACCTTC.